A single sample is the source of the 9 T cell receptor beta chains below, sequenced in a study of shared clonotypes between healthy human individuals (dated by TCRdb to 2020 to 2021). To prepare the library, the immunoSEQ multiplex PCR assay was applied. Entries here come from immuneACCESS through TCRdb and include only in-frame sequences with V and J called. Some clones fail to appear in such tables; in the studies checked, an unresolved V gene covers under half of the shortfall, and the cause of the remainder is unknown. A total of approximately 530,000 clones appear in this sample, roughly 95% of them only once. Of the sample, about 0.054% falls within the top ten clones. The sample taken for sequencing was naive CD4+ T cells sorted from blood. Sample cell subset or site, as interpreted from the label and publication: CD45RA+ positively selected. These receptors all stem from a woman in her twenties or thirties in good health.

The chain recombines TRBV2 with TRBJ2-2; maybe TRBD1 (7 bases). Germline V CDR1 and CDR2: SNHLY, FYNNEI. The CDR3 consists of 17 residues. The V gene lost 0 bases and the J gene lost 3 bases, with 14 bases spanning the gap. DNA of the CDR3: TGTGCCAGCAGTGAAGCAGGCGTCAGGGGGGACACCGGGGAGCTGTTTTTT. This encodes CASSEAGVRGDTGELFF.

The V call is TRBV7-9, the J call TRBJ1-1; D unclear. Germline assignment: CDR1 SEHNR and CDR2 FQNEAQ (reference sequence). The CDR3 loop spans 14 amino acids. The V end lost 8 bases, the J end lost 1 base, and 14 bases lay between the germline ends. In DNA, the CDR3 is TGTGCCAGCTCAATCAACACCGAGAACACTGAAGCTTTCTTT. This codes for CASSINTENTEAFF.

The rearrangement uses TRBV10-2 and TRBJ1-1; tentative D call: TRBD1 (5 bases). The V gene's germline CDR1 is WSHSY and CDR2 SAAADI. The CDR3 has 16 amino acids. The V gene lost 4 bases and the J gene lost 7 bases, with 22 bases spanning the gap. The CDR3 sequence is CASSGVLGPSQGEAFF. The CDR3 region has the DNA TGCGCCAGCAGTGGCGTTTTGGGCCCGTCGCAGGGTGAAGCTTTCTTT.

This chain uses TRBV6-1 with TRBJ2-7; 7 bases are a match to TRBD1. Germline CDR1 is MNHNS and CDR2 is SASEGT. After removal of 3 bases from V and 3 bases from J, the junction contained 5 bases not matched to a gene. This CDR3 is 14 amino acids long. The CDR3 bases are TGTGCCAGCAGTGAGCAAGGGACAGTCTACGAGCAGTACTTC. Translated, it gives CASSEQGTVYEQYF.

The rearrangement uses TRBV11-2 and TRBJ1-1, with a tentative D call TRBD1 (6 bases). This CDR3 is 15 amino acids long. Trimming shortened V by 7 bases and J by 4 bases, and 19 bases separated the two germline ends. CDR1 and CDR2 (germline): SGHAT, FQNNGV. DNA for the CDR3: TGTGCCAGCAACCTGGACAGTTCGGTAGGCACTGAAGCTTTCTTT. This translates into CASNLDSSVGTEAFF.

The chain has TRBV27 and TRBJ1-1; a weak D match, TRBD1 (6 bases). The V end lost 8 bases, the J end lost 7 bases, and 14 bases lay between the germline ends. Germline CDR1 reads MNHEY; CDR2 reads SMNVEV (reference sequence). CDR3 length: 12 residues. The CDR3 DNA follows: TGTGCCAGCCGGGGGGGGCCTTTTGAAGCTTTCTTT. Amino acids: CASRGGPFEAFF.

CDR3 residues: CASSVERSDYEQYF. The CDR3 DNA is TGTGCCAGCAGTGTCGAAAGGTCCGACTACGAGCAGTACTTC. The chain combines TRBV2 with TRBJ2-7; the D is unclear. V was clipped by 4 bases and J by 3 bases, with 13 bases between them. The CDR3 extends over 14 amino acids. Germline loops: CDR1 SNHLY, CDR2 FYNNEI. The full variable domain, in which reference TRBV2 and TRBJ2-7 provide the parts outside the CDR3, is EPEVTQTPSHQVTQMGQEVILRCVPISNHLYFYWYRQILGQKVEFLVSFYNNEISEKSEIFDDQFSVERPDGSNFTLKIRSTKLEDSAMYFCASSVERSDYEQYFGPGTRLTVT.

V is TRBV29-1 and J is TRBJ2-5, with D hard to call. The length of the CDR3 is 12 residues. Trimming removed 4 bases at V and 11 bases at J, with 17 bases between. Germline CDR1 is SQVTM and CDR2 is ANQGSEA. DNA of the CDR3: TGCAGCGTTGCGGATCAGGCGATTGAGCAGTACTTC. Protein sequence: CSVADQAIEQYF.

The rearrangement links TRBV6-6 to TRBJ2-2, with 7 positions matching TRBD2. The germline V gene has CDR1 MNHNY and CDR2 SVGAGI (reference sequence). CDR3 length equals 15 residues. J lost 3 bases, V lost 5 bases, and 6 bases had no gene match. CDR3 coding DNA: TGTGCCAGCAGTCGGAGACGGGGGGACACCGGGGAGCTGTTTTTT. Its translation is CASSRRRGDTGELFF.